Below, one T cell receptor (beta chain) is given with its context. The V gene's germline CDR1 is MNHEY and CDR2 SVGAGI. J lost 7 bases, V lost 7 bases, and 8 bases had no gene match. CDR3 length: 13 amino acids. These data belong to a study of blood T cell repertoires in COVID-19. Study details: Italy, Spain and the United States were the sources of the convalescent and acute COVID-19 samples.

TCRdb's copy holds only in-frame clones and misses some; the assay was immunoSEQ multiplex PCR. Of about 200,000 clones listed, about nine tenths are singletons. The TCR comes from a man of 80 years or more with acute or convalescent COVID-19. This chain connects TRBV6-5 to TRBJ2-7, with 9 bases aligning to TRBD1. The sample taken for sequencing was peripheral blood. CDR3 sequence reads: CASTKDRGGEQYV. The CDR3 nucleotides are TGTGCCAGCACTAAGGACAGGGGAGGGGAGCAGTACGTC.